The 25 T cell receptor beta chains below were found in one sample sequenced in a study. TCRdb used MiXCR to reprocess the RT-PCR reads, holding one entry per CDR3 protein. The sample shows more than 550,000 distinct CDR3 sequences, 13% to 15% of them seen only once. Sequencing was performed on memory CD4+ T cells from blood. The receptors stem from a female donor in good health, serving as a healthy control.

A remark on this clonotype: A single base separates this from a much larger clone, so it may be a read error. The chain has TRBV5-1 and TRBJ2-1, with D possibly being TRBD1 or TRBD2 (5 bases each). CDR1 and CDR2 from the germline V gene are SGHRS and YFSETQ. This CDR3 has 15 residues. The CDR3 spells CASSLLGPARDEKFF. CDR3 sequence (DNA): TGCGCCAGCAGCTTGCTGGGACCGGCTAGGGATGAGAAGTTCTTC.

The chain employs TRBV5-1 and TRBJ2-3, with D possibly matching TRBD2 (6 bases). Germline values: CDR1 SGHRS, CDR2 YFSETQ. This CDR3 contains 14 residues. Between the trimmed V and J ends, which lost 0 bases and 4 bases, there was a span of 9 bases. CDR3 bases: TGCGCCAGCAGCTTGGTTCCTAGCGCAGATACGCAGTATTTT. It yields the protein CASSLVPSADTQYF.

The chain carries TRBV7-2 and TRBJ1-2; unclear D gene. This CDR3 region has 15 residues. Germline V gene data show CDR1 as SGHTA and CDR2 as FQGNSA. The V and J ends lost 0 bases and 7 bases respectively, with 15 bases between them. Here the CDR3 DNA reads TGTGCCAGCAGCTTAGCGTCGGGGATCGAAGGTGGCTACACCTTC. Residues: CASSLASGIEGGYTF.

The sample holds many counts of this clonotype. The chain combines TRBV5-1 with TRBJ2-2, with D hard to call. Germline V gene lookup returns CDR1 SGHRS and CDR2 YFSETQ. Trimming took 4 bases from V and 1 from J, leaving 8 bases between them. The CDR3 runs to 14 residues. In DNA, the CDR3 is TGCGCCAGCAGCGTGGACGGGAACACCGGGGAGCTGTTTTTT. It codes for CASSVDGNTGELFF.

This clonotype came up many times. The chain employs TRBV6-1 and TRBJ1-2; D not certain. Trimming took 6 bases from V and 0 from J, leaving 5 bases between them. CDR1 and CDR2 (germline): MNHNS, SASEGT. The CDR3 has 12 amino acids. CDR3 region: CASSFSNYGYTF. Written as DNA, the CDR3 is TGTGCCAGCAGCTTTTCTAACTATGGCTACACCTTC.

This clonotype was counted between two and nine times. The J gene is TRBJ2-1, the V gene TRBV20-1; TRBD2 matches 8 bases. Losses at the gene ends were 4 bases for V and 7 bases for J; bases not matched to a gene: 9. Germline V gene sequence: CDR1 DFQATT, CDR2 SNEGSKA (reference sequence). This CDR3 is 14 amino acids long. CDR3 nucleotides: TGCAGTGCTAATACTCGGGGGGGCATGAATGAGCAGTTCTTC. It yields the protein CSANTRGGMNEQFF.

This clonotype was picked up a small number of times. This sequence joins TRBV20-1 and TRBJ2-7; no definite D call. CDR1 DFQATT and CDR2 SNEGSKA come from the germline V gene (reference sequence). This CDR3 contains 12 residues. V was clipped by 0 bases and J by 5 bases, with 8 bases between them. Written as DNA, the CDR3 is TGCAGTGCTAGAGATCGTTATGACGAGCAGTACTTC. Protein product: CSARDRYDEQYF.

As for this clonotype: Mismatch with germline at one junction end may stem from a read error. The V gene is TRBV15, the J gene TRBJ2-1, with D perhaps being TRBD1 or TRBD2 (6 bases each). Germline CDR1 reads LNHNV; CDR2 reads YYDKDF (reference sequence). The CDR3 totals 13 residues. The CDR3 loop is CATSRDLGGARVF. Here the CDR3 DNA reads TGTGCCACCAGCAGAGATCTGGGGGGCGCCCGGGTCTTC. Drawing the rest from reference TRBV15 and TRBJ2-1, the complete variable domain is DAMVIQNPRYQVTQFGKPVTLSCSQTLNHNVMYWYQQKSSQAPKLLFHYYDKDFNNEADTPDNFQSRRPNTSFCFLDIRSPGLGDTAMYLCATSRDLGGARVFGPGTRLTVL.

This clonotype was recorded once. This chain connects TRBV11-2 to TRBJ2-1; the D call may be TRBD1 or TRBD2 (7 bases each). Germline V gives CDR1 SGHAT, CDR2 FQNNGV. The CDR3 spans 15 residues. Trimming left V 4 bases short and J 5 bases short, with 15 bases between. The CDR3 nucleotides are TGTGCCAGCAGCTCCCCCCAGGGGGGGAACAATGAGCAGTTCTTC. Amino acid sequence: CASSSPQGGNNEQFF.

This clonotype was observed many times. This chain connects TRBV7-6 to TRBJ2-1; 9 bases line up with TRBD2. The CDR3 extends over 15 amino acids. With V trimmed by 3 bases and J by 6 bases, 6 bases remained unmatched. Germline V gene sequence: CDR1 SGHVS, CDR2 FNYEAQ. As DNA, the CDR3 is TGTGCCAGCAGCTTGGGACTAGCCGTCAGCAATGAGCAGTTCTTC. It translates to CASSLGLAVSNEQFF.

This clonotype has just a few counts. The chain combines TRBV25-1 with TRBJ1-1, with D maybe TRBD1 (6 bases). This CDR3 has 14 amino acids. Germline lookup yields CDR1 MGHDK and CDR2 SYGVNS. V lost 2 bases to trimming and J lost 3 bases, with 10 bases between them. This CDR3 is CASSEHRVDTEAFF. The CDR3 nucleotides are TGTGCCAGCAGTGAACACAGGGTGGACACTGAAGCTTTCTTT.

This chain links TRBV5-5 with TRBJ1-1; TRBD1 might be the D (6 bases). Trimming removed 2 bases at V and 2 bases at J, with 13 bases between. Per the germline V gene, CDR1 is SGHKS and CDR2 is YYEKEE (reference sequence). The CDR3 consists of 15 residues. This CDR3 reads CASSFTGPHNTEAFF. The CDR3 DNA reads TGTGCCAGCAGCTTCACAGGGCCCCACAACACTGAAGCTTTCTTT. The whole variable domain, remainder taken from reference TRBV5-5 and TRBJ1-1, is DAGVTQSPTHLIKTRGQQVTLRCSPISGHKSVSWYQQVLGQGPQFIFQYYEKEERGRGNFPDRFSARQFPNYSSELNVNALLLGDSALYLCASSFTGPHNTEAFFGQGTRLTVV.

This sequence joins TRBV12-3 or TRBV12-4 and TRBJ1-5, with TRBD1 matching 9 bases. The CDR3 runs to 14 residues. V was clipped by 6 bases and J by 6 bases; unmatched bases: 6. In DNA, the CDR3 is TGTGCCAGCAGGACGACAGGGGGAAGTCAGCCCCAGCATTTT. As protein: CASRTTGGSQPQHF.

J is TRBJ1-4 and V is TRBV20-1; 7 bases line up with TRBD1. Germline V gene sequence: CDR1 DFQATT, CDR2 SNEGSKA (reference sequence). The CDR3 is 13 amino acids. The junction had 7 bases not matched to a gene; V was cut back by 4 bases and J by 8 bases. The CDR3 reads CSATSGGIEKLFF. Here the CDR3 DNA reads TGCAGTGCTACCTCAGGGGGAATCGAAAAACTGTTTTTT.

The chain is built from TRBV6-5 and TRBJ1-1, with TRBD1 identical over 8 bases. This CDR3 has 14 amino acids. In germline, CDR1 is MNHEY, CDR2 SVGAGI. The CDR3 DNA reads TGTGCAACCTACAGGGGGTTGCCGAACACTGAAGCTTTCTTT. Its translation: CATYRGLPNTEAFF.

This clonotype was seen at least ten times. This chain joins TRBV7-9 and TRBJ1-5; a weak D match, TRBD1 (5 bases). The CDR3 consists of 14 residues. V was shortened by 5 bases and J by 1 base, with 9 bases between the two germline ends. Germline CDR1 reads SEHNR; CDR2 reads FQNEAQ (reference sequence). CDR3: CASSRGTSNQPQHF. CDR3 nucleotide sequence: TGTGCCAGCAGCCGGGGGACGAGCAATCAGCCCCAGCATTTT.

This clonotype was counted a few times. The V gene is TRBV28, the J gene TRBJ1-3; TRBD1 might be the D (6 bases). There are 13 residues in the CDR3. The germline CDR1 and CDR2 sequences are MDHEN and SYDVKM. The germline V and J ends were trimmed by 10 bases and 2 bases, with 12 bases remaining between them. The CDR3 loop is CATEGVAGNTIYF. CDR3 nucleotide sequence: TGTGCCACCGAGGGGGTTGCTGGAAACACCATATATTTT.

This clonotype occurred a few times. The rearrangement uses TRBV18 and TRBJ1-1; the D gene is possibly TRBD1 (6 bases). This CDR3 spans 16 amino acids. CDR1 and CDR2 (germline): KGHSH, LQKENI. V dropped 2 bases and J dropped 1 base, with 14 bases sitting between them. CDR3 amino acids: CASSPSPGTRNTEAFF. CDR3 DNA sequence: TGTGCCAGCTCACCATCCCCAGGGACAAGGAACACTGAAGCTTTCTTT.

The J gene is TRBJ2-3, the V gene TRBV3-1, with 12 bases that match TRBD2. This CDR3 contains 16 residues. Germline V gene lookup returns CDR1 LGHDT and CDR2 YNNKEL (reference sequence). V gave up 4 bases and J gave up 4 bases; unmatched junction bases: 6. The CDR3 spells CASSLEGLAGSDTQYF. In DNA, the CDR3 is TGTGCCAGCAGCCTAGAAGGACTAGCGGGATCAGATACGCAGTATTTT.

The chain has TRBV6-2 or TRBV6-3 and TRBJ1-2; D not certain. The length of the CDR3 is 14 residues. V dropped 2 bases and J dropped 8 bases, with 15 bases sitting between them. CDR1 and CDR2 from the germline V gene are MNHEY and SVGEGT. The CDR3 sequence: CASSYTGLPGGYTF. The CDR3 region has the DNA TGTGCCAGCAGTTACACCGGCCTCCCTGGAGGCTACACCTTC.

The chain uses TRBV20-1 and TRBJ2-5; 13 positions match TRBD2. CDR1 is DFQATT, CDR2 SNEGSKA, per germline (reference sequence). Germline trimming cut 7 bases from V and 2 bases from J; bases unmatched to any gene: 7. The CDR3 is made up of 15 amino acids. The CDR3 region is CSVIGLAGEQETQYF. CDR3 sequence (DNA): TGCAGTGTGATCGGACTAGCGGGAGAACAAGAGACCCAGTACTTC.

The chain joins TRBV25-1 to TRBJ1-1; 7 positions agree with TRBD1. The germline V gene encodes CDR1 MGHDK and CDR2 SYGVNS. V shed 11 bases and J 3 bases; nucleotides not matched to a gene: 12. This CDR3 spans 14 amino acids. Written as DNA, the CDR3 is TGTGCCCGCGACAAGGGGGCCGGGGACACTGAAGCTTTCTTT. Translating gives CARDKGAGDTEAFF.

The sample holds a few counts of this clonotype. The J gene is TRBJ2-1, the V gene TRBV20-1; 12 bases fit TRBD1. The CDR3 is 13 amino acids. After removal of 6 bases from V and 8 bases from J, the junction contained 5 bases not matched to a gene. Germline CDR1 and CDR2: DFQATT and SNEGSKA (reference sequence). CDR3 region: CSARGTGGDEQFF. The CDR3 region has the DNA TGCAGTGCAAGGGGGACAGGGGGCGATGAGCAGTTCTTC.

This clonotype was seen many times. DNA of the CDR3: TGTGCCAGCAGTTCGAGGACCGGTGGCAATCAGCCCCAGCATTTT. Translated, it gives CASSSRTGGNQPQHF. The chain is built from TRBV12-3 or TRBV12-4 and TRBJ1-5; D gene unclear. CDR3 length: 15 amino acids. Trimming cost V 4 bases and J 2 bases, with 12 bases left between them.

The chain uses TRBV9 and TRBJ2-2; tentatively, D is TRBD1 (5 bases). Germline V CDR1 and CDR2: SGDLS, YYNGEE. There are 16 residues in the CDR3. V was clipped by 0 bases and J by 0 bases, with 9 bases between them. CDR3 protein: CASSVVPGTNTGELFF. CDR3 in DNA: TGTGCCAGCAGCGTAGTCCCAGGGACGAACACCGGGGAGCTGTTTTTT. Full variable domain (missing parts from reference TRBV9 and TRBJ2-2): DSGVTQTPKHLITATGQRVTLRCSPRSGDLSVYWYQQSLDQGLQFLIQYYNGEERAKGNILERFSAQQFPDLHSELNLSSLELGDSALYFCASSVVPGTNTGELFFGEGSRLTVL.